Below are 15 T cell receptor beta chains sequenced from a single sample in a study of blood T cells in healthy people across ages. With a J-beta primer mix and a sample-barcoded 5' primer, a second PCR ran about 6 to 11 cycles. TCRdb fed the 5' RACE reads into MiXCR, producing one record per CDR3 protein. The top ten clones hold around 18% of a sample with some 1 million distinct CDR3 sequences, 45% of them seen once. Sequencing was performed on blood. Every receptor here comes from a woman aged 55-70 years in good health.

This clonotype has a handful of counts. The rearrangement uses TRBV7-9 and TRBJ2-7; no reliable D call. The germline gives CDR1 SEHNR, CDR2 FQNEAQ (reference sequence). V lost 5 bases and J lost 2, with 10 bases in between. CDR3 size: 13 residues. DNA for the CDR3: TGTGCCAGCAGCCATGACGGTACCTACGAGCAGTACTTC. It is translated as CASSHDGTYEQYF.

V usage is TRBV11-2 and J usage is TRBJ2-1; 8 bases align to TRBD2. The V gene end was trimmed by 1 base and the J gene end by 7 bases; junction bases not matched to a gene: 6. The CDR3 contains 15 residues. Germline V gives CDR1 SGHAT, CDR2 FQNNGV. The CDR3 loop reads CASSLVLGGRNEQFF. The DNA for the CDR3 is TGTGCCAGCAGCTTAGTTCTTGGCGGGAGGAATGAGCAGTTCTTC. The full variable domain, in which reference TRBV11-2 and TRBJ2-1 provide the parts outside the CDR3, is EAGVAQSPRYKIIEKRQSVAFWCNPISGHATLYWYQQILGQGPKLLIQFQNNGVVDDSQLPKDRFSAERLKGVDSTLKIQPAKLEDSAVYLCASSLVLGGRNEQFFGPGTRLTVL.

The chain uses TRBV7-2 and TRBJ2-1, with 11 bases matching TRBD2. The CDR3 extends over 15 amino acids. J gave up 10 bases and V 3 bases, and 8 bases lay outside the gene matches. Germline loops: CDR1 SGHTA, CDR2 FQGNSA. The CDR3 DNA reads as TGTGCCAGCAGCTTTCGACTAGCGGGAAGTGACGAGCAGTTCTTC. It encodes CASSFRLAGSDEQFF. Looking up the rest from reference TRBV7-2 and TRBJ2-1 gives the full variable domain: GAGVSQSPSNKVTEKGKDVELRCDPISGHTALYWYRQSLGQGLEFLIYFQGNSAPDKSGLPSDRFSAERTGGSVSTLTIQRTQQEDSAVYLCASSFRLAGSDEQFFGPGTRLTVL.

Points on this clonotype: A junction boundary mismatches the germline segment, possibly from a read error. The rearrangement joins TRBV20-1 to TRBJ2-4; perhaps TRBD2 as D (5 bases). The CDR3 is 13 amino acids. Germline values: CDR1 DFQATT, CDR2 SNEGSKA (reference sequence). The CDR3 spells CGAASGTKNIQYF. DNA for the CDR3: TGCGGTGCTGCCTCCGGGACCAAAAACATTCAGTACTTC.

This chain links TRBV25-1 with TRBJ2-5, with D possibly matching TRBD2 (6 bases). The J call may be faulty, since TRBJ2-7 better matches the DNA end. The germline V gene encodes CDR1 MGHDK and CDR2 SYGVNS. The CDR3 extends over 16 amino acids. CDR3 sequence: CASSDDVLARGYEQYF. The CDR3 region has the DNA TGTGCCAGCAGTGACGACGTACTAGCAAGGGGCTACGAGCAGTACTTC.

The chain joins TRBV7-9 to TRBJ2-7; the match to TRBD2 covers 10 bases. The CDR3 has 15 amino acids. Germline assignment: CDR1 SEHNR and CDR2 FQNEAQ (reference sequence). V was pared by 2 bases and J by 5 bases, with 6 bases of the junction left unmatched. CDR3 amino acids: CASSLRAGGPHEQYF. In DNA, the CDR3 is TGTGCCAGCAGCTTACGAGCGGGAGGGCCCCACGAGCAGTACTTC.

V and J are TRBV12-3 or TRBV12-4 and TRBJ1-4, with a possible D match to TRBD1 (5 bases). This CDR3 spans 14 amino acids. V was trimmed by 6 bases and J by 5 bases, leaving 13 bases between them. The CDR3 region has the DNA TGTGCCAGCAGGGGGGTTTTGGGAAATGAAAAACTGTTTTTT. Translation gives CASRGVLGNEKLFF.

In regard to this clonotype: A read error may produce the germline difference seen at one junction end. J is TRBJ2-3 and V is TRBV11-1; 11 positions agree with TRBD2. The germline CDR1 and CDR2 sequences are SGHAT and FQDESV (reference sequence). This CDR3 spans 15 amino acids. Written as DNA, the CDR3 is TGTGCCAGCACCTTAGCGGGAGGGCCGATAAGTGCGCAGTATTTT. Translating gives CASTLAGGPISAQYF.

The chain has TRBV4-1 and TRBJ1-5; D gene ambiguous. From germline, CDR1 is MGHRA and CDR2 YSYEKL. The CDR3 consists of 14 residues. V was shortened by 4 bases and J by 7 bases, with 14 bases between the two germline ends. CDR3: CASSLTAAGQPQHF. CDR3 DNA sequence: TGCGCCAGCAGCCTCACGGCCGCCGGGCAGCCCCAGCATTTT.

A single count supports this clonotype. The genes are TRBV27 and TRBJ2-1; D is possibly TRBD2 (6 bases). V lost 6 bases and J 2 bases, leaving 14 bases between the germline ends. This CDR3 has 15 residues. Germline loops: CDR1 MNHEY, CDR2 SMNVEV (reference sequence). CDR3 protein: CASRDGGTAYNEQFF. The CDR3, as DNA: TGTGCCAGCAGGGATGGAGGGACGGCCTACAATGAGCAGTTCTTC.

J is TRBJ2-7 and V is TRBV29-1; maybe TRBD2 (5 bases). This CDR3 is built from 13 residues. V lost 0 bases to trimming and J lost 2 bases, with 8 bases between them. Germline CDR1 is SQVTM and CDR2 is ANQGSEA. CDR3 protein: CSVEDERTYEQYF. CDR3 sequence (DNA): TGCAGCGTTGAAGATGAGCGGACCTACGAGCAGTACTTC.

The table lists this clonotype with a few counts. The chain couples TRBV7-3 to TRBJ2-5; maybe TRBD1 (6 bases). Per germline, CDR1 SGHTA and CDR2 FQGTGA. The V and J ends lost 5 bases and 7 bases respectively, with 26 bases between them. The CDR3 is made up of 17 amino acids. CDR3 sequence: CASSPYQQGWGRVTQYF. CDR3 in DNA: TGTGCCAGCAGCCCTTACCAACAGGGTTGGGGCCGCGTGACCCAGTACTTC. Based on the CDR3 plus reference TRBV7-3 and TRBJ2-5, the full variable domain is GAGVSQTPSNKVTEKGKYVELRCDPISGHTALYWYRQSLGQGPEFLIYFQGTGAADDSGLPNDRFFAVRPEGSVSTLKIQRTERGDSAVYLCASSPYQQGWGRVTQYFGPGTRLLVL.

The chain is built from TRBV15 and TRBJ2-1, with D uncertain. CDR3 size: 13 residues. Germline V gene sequence: CDR1 LNHNV, CDR2 YYDKDF (reference sequence). Trimming took off 0 bases at V and 10 bases at J, with 10 bases between the two ends. CDR3 sequence (DNA): TGTGCCACCAGCAGAGATCCCTCTCGGGAGCAGTTCTTC. It codes for CATSRDPSREQFF.

The CDR3 coding sequence is TGCAGTGCTAGACCGACTAGCTGGAGCACAGATACGCAGTATTTT. This codes for CSARPTSWSTDTQYF. This chain links TRBV20-1 with TRBJ2-3, with 7 bases that match TRBD2. The trim removed 2 bases at V and 0 bases at J, leaving 5 bases unmatched. This CDR3 region has 15 residues. CDR1 is DFQATT, CDR2 SNEGSKA, per germline (reference sequence).

The gene calls are TRBV7-9 and TRBJ1-2; TRBD1 is a possible D gene (6 bases). Looked up from germline, CDR1 is SEHNR and CDR2 is FQNEAQ (reference sequence). Trimming removed 5 bases at V and 4 bases at J, with 17 bases between. The CDR3 covers 15 residues. CDR3 residues: CASSEDIGQSYGYTF. For the CDR3, the DNA is TGTGCCAGCAGCGAGGACATCGGACAGAGCTATGGCTACACCTTC.